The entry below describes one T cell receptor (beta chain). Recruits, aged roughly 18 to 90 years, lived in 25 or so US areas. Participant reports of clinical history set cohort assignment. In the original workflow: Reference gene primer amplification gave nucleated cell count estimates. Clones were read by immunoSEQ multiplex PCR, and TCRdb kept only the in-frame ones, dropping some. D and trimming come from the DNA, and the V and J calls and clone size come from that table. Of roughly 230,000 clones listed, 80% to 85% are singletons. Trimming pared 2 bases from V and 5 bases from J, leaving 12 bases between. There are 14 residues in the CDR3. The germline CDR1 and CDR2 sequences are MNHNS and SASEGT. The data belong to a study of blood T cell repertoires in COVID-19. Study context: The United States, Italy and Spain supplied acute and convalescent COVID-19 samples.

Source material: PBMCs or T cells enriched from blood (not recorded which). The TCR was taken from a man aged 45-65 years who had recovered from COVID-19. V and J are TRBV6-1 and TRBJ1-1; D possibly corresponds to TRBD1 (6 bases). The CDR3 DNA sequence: TGTGCCAGCAGTGAACCAGGGGCACGGACTGAAGCTTTCTTT. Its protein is CASSEPGARTEAFF.